These T cell receptor beta chains were read from a single sample in a study of cytomegalovirus exposure and HLA in healthy donors. TCRdb's table, derived via immunoSEQ multiplex PCR, lists solely in-frame clones and lacks some. This table has about 160,000 clones, 88% appearing once. Sequenced: PBMCs. These receptors were taken from a man aged 18 to 29 in good health and CMV-seronegative. Both conserved end residues are part of each CDR3. D genes are given only for firm matches. Only part of the rows carry a size: once, few, many, or a class if the clone is expanded.

V gene	clone size	D gene	J gene	CDR3 protein	CDR3 DNA
TRBV27	-	-	TRBJ2-5	CASRDRQAEETQYF	TGTGCCAGCAGGGACAGACAGGCCGAGGAGACCCAGTACTTC
TRBV15	-	-	TRBJ2-7	CATSRDERVTYEQYF	TGTGCCACCAGCAGAGATGAGAGGGTGACCTACGAGCAGTACTTC
TRBV7-2	-	TRBD2	TRBJ2-7	CASSLAVAGGEQYF	TGTGCCAGCAGCTTAGCGGTAGCGGGGGGCGAGCAGTACTTC
TRBV6-1	-	TRBD1	TRBJ1-1	CASRGQGPITEAFF	TGTGCCAGCAGGGGACAGGGACCTATCACTGAAGCTTTCTTT
TRBV6-5	-	-	TRBJ1-5	CASSLTANQPQHF	TGTGCCAGCAGTTTGACAGCCAATCAGCCCCAGCATTTT
TRBV7-9	-	-	TRBJ2-5	CASSSHRVSQQETQYF	TGTGCCAGCAGCTCACACAGGGTTAGTCAACAAGAGACCCAGTACTTC
TRBV4-1	-	-	TRBJ1-1	CASSQTQNTEAFF	TGCGCCAGCAGCCAGACACAGAACACTGAAGCTTTCTTT
TRBV10-3	-	TRBD2	TRBJ2-3	CAISLAGAEDTQYF	TGTGCCATCAGTTTAGCGGGAGCGGAAGATACGCAGTATTTT
TRBV5-1	-	TRBD2	TRBJ2-7	CAPSLGLAERDLGYEQYF	TGCGCCCCCAGTTTGGGACTAGCGGAGCGTGACCTAGGTTACGAGCAGTACTTC
TRBV29-1	-	TRBD2	TRBJ2-2	CSGRTSGRAGELFF	TGCAGCGGGCGGACTAGCGGGAGGGCCGGGGAGCTGTTTTTT
TRBV2	-	TRBD1	TRBJ2-3	CASSEWRLDRGTDTQYF	TGTGCCAGCAGTGAATGGAGACTCGACAGGGGCACAGATACGCAGTATTTT
TRBV19	-	-	TRBJ1-6	CASSASPGTPISPLHF	TGTGCCAGTAGTGCCTCTCCCGGGACACCTATTTCACCCCTCCACTTT
TRBV28	-	-	TRBJ1-1	CASTTTNTEAFF	TGTGCCAGCACCACAACGAACACTGAAGCTTTCTTT
TRBV6-1	-	TRBD1	TRBJ1-1	CASNHRGTGNTEAFF	TGTGCCAGCAATCACAGGGGGACGGGGAACACTGAAGCTTTCTTT
TRBV5-1	-	-	TRBJ1-5	CASSLAGGSNQPQHF	TGCGCCAGCAGCTTGGCCGGGGGTTCTAATCAGCCCCAGCATTTT
TRBV7-8	-	-	TRBJ2-7	CASSLGPLAYEQYF	TGTGCCAGCAGCTTAGGGCCCCTAGCCTACGAGCAGTACTTC
TRBV28	-	TRBD2	TRBJ2-1	CASKGLAGGGNEQFF	TGTGCCAGCAAGGGACTAGCGGGAGGTGGCAATGAGCAGTTCTTC
TRBV7-9	few	-	TRBJ2-5	CASSPTGGSAQYF	TGTGCCAGCAGCCCGACTGGCGGGTCGGCCCAGTACTTC
TRBV5-6	-	-	TRBJ1-2	CASSLGQSPMPYGYTF	TGTGCCAGCAGCTTGGGACAGTCACCTATGCCCTATGGCTACACCTTC
TRBV7-8	few	-	TRBJ1-6	CASSLNEYNSPLHF	TGTGCCAGCAGCTTAAATGAGTATAATTCACCCCTCCACTTT
TRBV6-5	-	TRBD1	TRBJ2-1	CASSRDRIRNEQFF	TGTGCCAGCAGCCGGGACAGAATAAGAAATGAGCAGTTCTTC
TRBV10-1	few	-	TRBJ1-2	CASSEEVSEGYTF	TGCGCCAGCAGTGAGGAGGTTTCCGAGGGCTACACCTTC
TRBV29-1	-	-	TRBJ2-3	CSGGGGTGLDTQYF	TGCAGCGGGGGGGGAGGGACAGGTTTAGATACGCAGTATTTT
TRBV10-3	-	TRBD2	TRBJ2-3	CAISVKGTSGRLDTQYF	TGTGCCATCAGTGTGAAAGGGACTAGCGGGAGATTGGATACGCAGTATTTT